This T cell receptor (beta chain) was observed in a study of cytomegalovirus exposure and HLA in healthy donors (dated by TCRdb to 2016 to 2017). For the wider study: The roughly 670 repertoires of the first cohort and the 95 to 150 validation repertoires were produced on the same platform, according to a later analysis. To predict cytomegalovirus infection status, the study combined high-throughput TCR immunosequencing, statistical association of individual TCRs with disease status, and machine learning. Along with the approximately 670-subject first cohort, a separate validation cohort of 120 different subjects was used. The aim of the study was to test whether cataloging public T cell receptors could identify signatures of past pathogen exposure.

For CDR1 and CDR2, the germline V gene lists MGHRA and YSYEKL. The junction shows trimming of 1 base on V and 1 base on J, plus 11 bases between the germline ends. Inclusive of the bounding cysteine and phenylalanine, the CDR3 is 16 residues long. This entry keeps only the CDR3 DNA: 48 bases, framed from base 1. Library preparation employed the immunoSEQ multiplex PCR assay. The study's processing was this. A statistical classification framework was built for diagnosing cytomegalovirus status from the catalog of TCR beta chain sequences. The table was pulled from immuneACCESS by TCRdb, which kept in-frame rearrangements only. Such tables lose some clones; where checked, under half of the loss comes from unresolved V genes, and the rest has no known cause. That table is the source of V, J and clone size, and D and trimming were worked out from the DNA. For this sample the table gives 90,000 or so clones, of which less than 85% were detected only once. The top ten clones comprise 20% to 25% of the sample.

Worth noting for this clone: Its antigen is not yet known. It has no much larger one-base neighbor in the sample; base qualities were not kept.

Donors formed part of the validation cohort, which comprised 95 to 150 subjects and was distinct from the first cohort of 670 or so subjects. Study-wide conclusions, independent of this receptor: Subsequent analysis determined that TCRs grouped into clusters in the first cohort also showed a tendency toward co-occurrence across the 120 validation repertoires, and 85% to 95% of cluster scores exceeded 0. The authors suggested that the approach could potentially be extended to other disease states and immunological phenotypes. The validation cohort had no HLA typing available for a later analysis, so co-occurrence within that cohort was assessed over all 120 or so repertoires. Most TCR sequences were seen in very few donors, while some public TCRs were found in many individuals. In both the original and validation cohorts, the classifier was reported to diagnose cytomegalovirus status with high specificity and sensitivity. The study gave a list of under 200 TCR beta chains associated with cytomegalovirus. In vitro tests confirmed that a few of the cytomegalovirus-associated TCR beta chains recognize cytomegalovirus antigens.

The source of this sequence is a man aged 18 to 29 in good health and CMV-seropositive. The specimen sequenced was PBMCs. Here the chain combines TRBV4-1 and TRBJ2-4, with the identity of the D gene unclear. The CDR3 amino acid sequence is: CASSQVENTAKNIQYF. The sequence in DNA is TGCGCCAGCAGCCAAGTGGAGAATACGGCCAAAAACATTCAGTACTTC.